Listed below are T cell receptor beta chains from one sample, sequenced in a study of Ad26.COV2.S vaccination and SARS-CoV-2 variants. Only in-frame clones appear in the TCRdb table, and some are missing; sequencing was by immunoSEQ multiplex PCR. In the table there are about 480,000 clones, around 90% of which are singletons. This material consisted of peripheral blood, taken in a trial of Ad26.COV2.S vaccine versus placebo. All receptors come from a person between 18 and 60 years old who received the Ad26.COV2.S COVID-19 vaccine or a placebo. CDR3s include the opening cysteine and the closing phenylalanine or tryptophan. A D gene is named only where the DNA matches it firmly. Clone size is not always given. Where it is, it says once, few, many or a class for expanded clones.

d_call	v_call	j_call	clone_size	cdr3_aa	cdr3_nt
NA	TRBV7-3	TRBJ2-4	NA	CASSPSRQARHIQYF	TGTGCCAGCAGCCCCTCCCGACAGGCCAGGCATATTCAGTACTTC
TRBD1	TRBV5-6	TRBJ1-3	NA	CASSRREGANSGNTIYF	TGTGCCAGCAGCCGGAGGGAGGGGGCCAACTCTGGAAACACCATATATTTT
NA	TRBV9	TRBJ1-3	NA	CASSESGGAGNTIYF	TGTGCCAGCAGCGAATCCGGGGGCGCTGGAAACACCATATATTTT
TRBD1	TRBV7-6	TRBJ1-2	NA	CASSLGRQGGGGYTF	TGTGCCAGCAGCTTAGGGAGACAGGGTGGAGGGGGCTACACCTTC
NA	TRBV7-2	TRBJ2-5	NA	CASSLSTGGGQETQYF	TGTGCCAGCAGCTTGTCGACAGGCGGAGGACAAGAGACCCAGTACTTC
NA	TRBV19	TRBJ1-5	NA	CASRVQGGQPQHF	TGTGCCAGTAGGGTACAGGGCGGTCAGCCCCAGCATTTT
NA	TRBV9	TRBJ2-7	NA	CASGGLSSYEQYF	TGTGCCAGCGGAGGGTTAAGCTCCTACGAGCAGTACTTC
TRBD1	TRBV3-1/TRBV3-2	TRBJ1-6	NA	CASSQDEGQFSPLHF	TGTGCCAGCAGCCAAGATGAGGGACAGTTTTCACCCCTCCACTTT
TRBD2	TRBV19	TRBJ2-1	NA	CASKSGLAGGSSYNEQFF	TGTGCCAGTAAGTCGGGACTAGCGGGAGGTAGCTCCTACAATGAGCAGTTCTTC
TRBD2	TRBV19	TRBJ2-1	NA	CASSRRTSVVMNEQFF	TGTGCCAGTAGTCGTCGGACTAGCGTGGTGATGAATGAGCAGTTCTTC
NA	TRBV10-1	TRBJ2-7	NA	CASSVVRVGYEQYF	TGCGCCAGCAGTGTAGTCCGGGTTGGCTACGAGCAGTACTTC
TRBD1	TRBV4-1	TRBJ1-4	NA	CASSPRQGATNEKLFF	TGCGCCAGCAGCCCACGTCAGGGGGCAACTAATGAAAAACTGTTTTTT
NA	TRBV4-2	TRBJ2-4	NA	CASSQIAAKNIQYF	TGTGCCAGCAGCCAAATAGCTGCCAAAAACATTCAGTACTTC
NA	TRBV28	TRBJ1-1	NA	CASTRTGAGSTFF	TGTGCCAGCACCCGCACAGGAGCCGGGTCCACTTTCTTT
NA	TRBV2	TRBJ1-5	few	CASTGGRVGNQPQHF	TGTGCCAGCACCGGGGGAAGGGTAGGCAATCAGCCCCAGCATTTT
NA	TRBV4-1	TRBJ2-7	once	CASSQGGGRPTYEQYF	TGCGCCAGCAGCCAAGGCGGCGGTCGGCCCACCTACGAGCAGTACTTC
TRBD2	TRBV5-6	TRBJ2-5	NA	CASSRLAGGQETQYF	TGTGCCAGCAGCCGACTAGCGGGAGGGCAAGAGACCCAGTACTTC
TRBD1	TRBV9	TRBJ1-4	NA	CASSSGQGPNEKLFF	TGTGCCAGCAGCTCTGGACAGGGACCTAATGAAAAACTGTTTTTT
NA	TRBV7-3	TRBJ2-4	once	CASSLAARENIQYF	TGTGCCAGCAGCTTAGCAGCTAGAGAAAACATTCAGTACTTC
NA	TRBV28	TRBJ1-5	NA	CASALAGSNQPQHF	TGTGCCAGCGCTCTGGCCGGTAGCAATCAGCCCCAGCATTTT
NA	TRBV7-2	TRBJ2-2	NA	CASSPRGSGELFF	TGTGCCAGCAGCCCTAGGGGGTCCGGGGAGCTGTTTTTT
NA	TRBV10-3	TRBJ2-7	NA	CAISQAYEQYF	TGTGCCATCAGCCAGGCCTACGAGCAGTACTTC
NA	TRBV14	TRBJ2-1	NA	CASSPGTTRLQFF	TGTGCCAGCAGCCCCGGGACCACACGTCTGCAGTTCTTC
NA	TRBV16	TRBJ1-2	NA	CASSRTTGKGYTF	TGTGCCAGCAGCCGTACTACAGGGAAGGGCTACACCTTC
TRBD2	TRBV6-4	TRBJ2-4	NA	CASSRPSGREEGKNIQYF	TGTGCCAGCAGCAGGCCTAGCGGGAGGGAAGAGGGCAAAAACATTCAGTACTTC
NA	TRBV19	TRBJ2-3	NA	CASRLVAASTDTQYF	TGTGCCAGTAGGTTGGTAGCGGCAAGCACAGATACGCAGTATTTT
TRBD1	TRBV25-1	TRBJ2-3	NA	CASSWMRTGSDTQYF	TGTGCCAGCAGTTGGATGAGGACAGGGTCAGATACGCAGTATTTT
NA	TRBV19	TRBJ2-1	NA	CASSPQWRVRRTDEQFF	TGTGCCAGTAGTCCCCAATGGAGGGTAAGACGGACCGATGAGCAGTTCTTC
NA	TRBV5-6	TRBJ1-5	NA	CASSLVREPHQPQHF	TGTGCCAGCAGCTTGGTGAGGGAGCCTCATCAGCCCCAGCATTTT
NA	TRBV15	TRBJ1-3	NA	CATSGGSADSGNTIYF	TGTGCCACCAGCGGGGGGTCGGCGGACTCTGGAAACACCATATATTTT
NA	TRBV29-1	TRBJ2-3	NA	CSVRASAGTDTQYF	TGCAGCGTTCGGGCCTCGGCGGGGACAGATACGCAGTATTTT
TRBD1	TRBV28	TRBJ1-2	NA	CASSSTGGDNYGYTF	TGTGCCAGCAGTTCGACAGGGGGTGATAACTATGGCTACACCTTC
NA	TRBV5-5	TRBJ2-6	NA	CASSLSSGANVLTF	TGTGCCAGCAGCTTGAGTTCAGGGGCCAACGTCCTGACTTTC
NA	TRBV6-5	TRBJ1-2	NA	CASRDPTNYGYTF	TGTGCCAGCAGAGACCCGACCAACTATGGCTACACCTTC
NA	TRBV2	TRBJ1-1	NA	CASSGAGWRDTEAFF	TGTGCCAGCAGTGGGGCAGGGTGGCGGGACACTGAAGCTTTCTTT
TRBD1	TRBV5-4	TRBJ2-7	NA	CASSRGPRTGDSYEQYF	TGTGCCAGCAGCCGAGGGCCTCGGACAGGGGACTCCTACGAGCAGTACTTC
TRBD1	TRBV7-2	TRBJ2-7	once	CASSSGQGILYEQYF	TGTGCCAGCAGCTCAGGACAGGGGATCCTCTACGAGCAGTACTTC
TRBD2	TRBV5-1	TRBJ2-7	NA	CASSLGPAGVYEQYF	TGCGCCAGCAGCTTGGGGCCAGCGGGAGTCTACGAGCAGTACTTC
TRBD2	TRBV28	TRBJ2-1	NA	CASTSGVWSSGRRDEQFF	TGTGCCAGCACTTCAGGGGTCTGGTCTAGCGGGAGACGCGATGAGCAGTTCTTC
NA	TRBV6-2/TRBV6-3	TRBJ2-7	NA	CASSQSGTTYEQYF	TGTGCCAGCAGTCAGAGCGGCACCACCTACGAGCAGTACTTC
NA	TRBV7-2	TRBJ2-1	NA	CASSLVAGNNEQFF	TGTGCCAGCAGCTTAGTGGCCGGAAACAATGAGCAGTTCTTC